Listed here are 27 T cell receptor beta chains from one sample, sequenced in a study of naive and memory T cell subsets. TCR cDNA received a 3' ligated oligonucleotide that carried a UMI. Four PCR rounds used nested alpha and beta constant region primers plus the SP2 primer. TCRdb itself ran the 5' RACE reads through MiXCR, one entry per CDR3 protein. The data show about 60,000 distinct CDR3 sequences, with 6.5% to 9% seen just once and roughly a fifth held by the top ten. These receptors all come from a female donor in good health.

This clonotype was seen a handful of times. The rearrangement links TRBV29-1 to TRBJ1-4; D is uncertain. The germline V gene has CDR1 SQVTM and CDR2 ANQGSEA. V was pared by 0 bases and J by 10 bases, with 15 bases between. This CDR3 has 14 amino acids. CDR3 nucleotide sequence: TGCAGCGTTGAAGAAGCCGGAAACATAGGAAAACTGTTTTTT. Translation gives CSVEEAGNIGKLFF.

The genes are TRBV3-1 and TRBJ2-1, with D perhaps TRBD1 or TRBD2 (5 bases each). Germline V gene data show CDR1 as LGHDT and CDR2 as YNNKEL (reference sequence). This CDR3 contains 15 residues. The V end lost 2 bases, the J end lost 7 bases, and 15 bases lay between the germline ends. For the CDR3, the DNA is TGTGCCAGCAGCCAACAATCCGGGGCACGTAATGAGCAGTTCTTC. This encodes CASSQQSGARNEQFF.

This clonotype came up many times. The chain couples TRBV12-3 or TRBV12-4 to TRBJ1-2; D is unclear. Between the trimmed V and J ends, which lost 4 bases and 2 bases, there was a span of 14 bases. This CDR3 contains 15 residues. DNA of the CDR3: TGTGCCAGCAGTTCAATTACCCGGGCCAACTATGGCTACACCTTC. This codes for CASSSITRANYGYTF.

The chain combines TRBV28 with TRBJ2-7; D gene uncertain. The CDR3 contains 14 residues. V was clipped by 5 bases and J by 1 base, with 12 bases between them. Germline lookup yields CDR1 MDHEN and CDR2 SYDVKM. CDR3 region: CASSVDGSSYEQYF. In DNA form, the CDR3 reads TGTGCCAGCAGTGTGGACGGTAGTTCCTACGAGCAGTACTTC.

This clonotype turned up a few times. The DNA of the CDR3 is TGTGCCAGCAGAATACGGAGCACAGATACGCAGTATTTT. Translation: CASRIRSTDTQYF. The V call is TRBV5-6, the J call TRBJ2-3; D ambiguous. V lost 5 bases and J lost 0, with 7 bases in between. CDR1 and CDR2 from the germline V gene are SGHDT and YYEEEE. CDR3 length: 13 amino acids. The full variable domain, with the rest looked up from reference TRBV5-6 and TRBJ2-3, is DAGVTQSPTHLIKTRGQQVTLRCSPKSGHDTVSWYQQALGQGPQFIFQYYEEEERQRGNFPDRFSGHQFPNYSSELNVNALLLGDSALYLCASRIRSTDTQYFGPGTRLTVL.

This clonotype has ten or more counts. V gene TRBV18 combines with J gene TRBJ1-2; D perhaps matches TRBD1 (6 bases). Trimming cost V 6 bases and J 4 bases, with 15 bases left between them. This CDR3 region has 14 residues. CDR1 is KGHSH and CDR2 is LQKENI in the germline V gene. This CDR3 reads CASSPGQTRYGYTF. The CDR3 coding sequence is TGTGCCAGCTCTCCGGGACAAACCCGCTATGGCTACACCTTC.

This clonotype occurred many times. The chain recombines TRBV27 with TRBJ1-1; TRBD1 matches 9 bases. Germline CDR1 is MNHEY and CDR2 is SMNVEV (reference sequence). The CDR3 is made up of 14 amino acids. The junction had 5 bases not matched to a gene; V was cut back by 3 bases and J by 6 bases. The CDR3 region is CASSFMGQGPEAFF. The CDR3 DNA is TGTGCCAGCAGTTTTATGGGACAGGGTCCTGAAGCTTTCTTT.

This clonotype was seen at least ten times. This rearrangement joins TRBV18 to TRBJ1-1; D is undetermined. CDR1 is KGHSH, CDR2 LQKENI, per germline. The CDR3 has 14 amino acids. Trimming took off 2 bases at V and 0 bases at J, with 7 bases between the two ends. The CDR3 loop reads CASSPAGLNTEAFF. CDR3 DNA sequence: TGTGCCAGCTCACCAGCTGGTTTGAACACTGAAGCTTTCTTT.

The gene calls are TRBV9 and TRBJ1-1; 7 bases match TRBD1. Germline CDR1 and CDR2: SGDLS and YYNGEE. Trimming removed 5 bases from V and 5 bases from J; junction bases left unmatched: 3. The CDR3 is made up of 12 amino acids. CDR3: CASSSGGTEAFF. The CDR3, as DNA: TGTGCCAGCAGTTCAGGGGGGACTGAAGCTTTCTTT.

In its sample, this clonotype was seen many times. The chain is built from TRBV25-1 and TRBJ1-4; TRBD1 matches 7 bases. Germline V gene data show CDR1 as MGHDK and CDR2 as SYGVNS. CDR3 length equals 14 residues. The trim removed 3 bases at V and 8 bases at J, leaving 6 bases unmatched. CDR3 bases: TGTGCCAGCAGTGATTCGGCAGGGGGGGAAAAACTGTTTTTT. Amino acid sequence: CASSDSAGGEKLFF.

This clonotype was observed a handful of times. The rearrangement uses TRBV5-8 and TRBJ1-4, with 8 bases lining up with TRBD1. The CDR3 covers 15 residues. The germline V gene has CDR1 SGHTS and CDR2 YDEGEE. The V and J ends lost 4 bases and 5 bases, in that order; junction bases with no gene match: 7. CDR3 nucleotide sequence: TGTGCCAGCAGCAAGTGGACAGGGATAAATGAAAAACTGTTTTTT. The encoded protein is CASSKWTGINEKLFF.

In this sample, this clonotype turned up a few times. V gene TRBV29-1 combines with J gene TRBJ2-1; D unclear. This CDR3 region has 12 residues. Germline V CDR1 and CDR2: SQVTM, ANQGSEA. V was trimmed by 0 bases and J by 5 bases, leaving 5 bases between them. CDR3 nucleotides: TGCAGCGTTGAAGACTATAACAATGAGCAGTTCTTC. This sequence encodes CSVEDYNNEQFF.

This clonotype was counted only a few times. The chain employs TRBV6-1 and TRBJ2-3; D is unresolved. Germline lookup yields CDR1 MNHNS and CDR2 SASEGT. CDR3 length: 13 residues. V was shortened by 11 bases and J by 2 bases, with 14 bases between the two germline ends. The CDR3 here is CALTDGFTDTQYF. CDR3 coding DNA: TGTGCCTTGACGGACGGTTTCACAGATACGCAGTATTTT.

This clonotype has only a few counts. V is TRBV3-1 and J is TRBJ2-4; 11 bases are shared with TRBD2. Germline CDR1 reads LGHDT; CDR2 reads YNNKEL (reference sequence). The CDR3 consists of 17 residues. Trimming removed 4 bases from V and 3 bases from J; junction bases left unmatched: 8. The CDR3 DNA follows: TGTGCCAGCAGCCTCATAGCGGGAGGGCCGGACAAAAACATTCAGTACTTC. Protein: CASSLIAGGPDKNIQYF.

This clonotype was found once. The chain joins TRBV6-1 to TRBJ2-1, with D perhaps matching TRBD2 (6 bases). Deletions cut 2 bases from V and 7 bases from J, with 18 bases between. Germline CDR1 reads MNHNS; CDR2 reads SASEGT. The CDR3 covers 16 residues. Here the CDR3 reads CASSETLGWGGNEQFF. The CDR3 bases are TGTGCCAGCAGTGAAACACTAGGATGGGGAGGTAATGAGCAGTTCTTC.

The gene calls are TRBV5-1 and TRBJ2-1; the match to TRBD2 covers 7 bases. The ends lost 4 bases at V and 8 bases at J; junction bases unmatched: 15. The CDR3 runs to 16 residues. Looked up from germline, CDR1 is SGHRS and CDR2 is YFSETQ. CDR3 loop: CASSPGGEIPSHEQFF. The CDR3 DNA is TGCGCCAGCAGCCCGGGAGGCGAGATCCCTAGCCATGAGCAGTTCTTC.

This clonotype was counted at least ten times. The chain has TRBV20-1 and TRBJ2-1; 7 positions agree with TRBD1. Germline-derived CDR1 and CDR2 are DFQATT and SNEGSKA (reference sequence). V gave up 1 base and J gave up 0 bases; unmatched junction bases: 0. CDR3 length equals 14 residues. CDR3: CSARGQGSYNEQFF. In nucleotides, the CDR3 is TGCAGTGCTAGAGGACAGGGCTCCTACAATGAGCAGTTCTTC.

This sequence joins TRBV19 and TRBJ2-7, with D perhaps matching TRBD1 (5 bases). This CDR3 is built from 13 residues. Trimming left V 5 bases short and J 1 base short, with 9 bases between. The germline gives CDR1 LNHDA, CDR2 SQIVND (reference sequence). For the CDR3, the DNA is TGTGCCAGTAGTCCTGGGGCTTCCTACGAGCAGTACTTC. This sequence encodes CASSPGASYEQYF.

This clonotype was seen a handful of times. The chain employs TRBV4-2 and TRBJ2-7; the D gene is possibly TRBD2 (5 bases). The V end lost 1 base, the J end lost 5 bases, and 12 bases lay between the germline ends. This CDR3 region has 14 residues. In germline, CDR1 is LGHNA, CDR2 YNFKEQ. CDR3 in amino acids: CASSQGTPRNEQYF. CDR3 in DNA: TGTGCCAGCAGCCAAGGGACTCCGAGGAACGAGCAGTACTTC.

This clonotype was counted only a few times. The chain combines TRBV3-1 with TRBJ2-7, with 10 bases that match TRBD2. CDR1 and CDR2 (germline): LGHDT, YNNKEL (reference sequence). V was clipped by 3 bases and J by 3 bases; unmatched bases: 2. CDR3 length: 14 residues. CDR3 protein: CASSHGLADYEQYF. The DNA of the CDR3 is TGTGCCAGCAGCCACGGACTAGCGGACTACGAGCAGTACTTC.

The CDR3 DNA reads TGCAGCGTTCAAATCACCTACGAGCAGTACTTC. This gives the protein CSVQITYEQYF. The chain has TRBV29-1 and TRBJ2-7, with D unresolved. The germline V gene encodes CDR1 SQVTM and CDR2 ANQGSEA. This CDR3 is built from 11 residues. Trimming pared 5 bases from V and 2 bases from J, leaving 7 bases between.

This clonotype has more than one count but fewer than ten. The V and J genes are TRBV3-1 and TRBJ1-6; D gene ambiguous. The germline V gene has CDR1 LGHDT and CDR2 YNNKEL (reference sequence). This CDR3 contains 15 residues. Trimming shortened V by 3 bases and J by 10 bases, and 16 bases separated the two germline ends. The CDR3 here is CASSHPPNLGSPLHF. The CDR3 region has the DNA TGTGCCAGCAGCCATCCCCCTAATCTTGGGTCACCCCTCCACTTT. Supplemented by reference TRBV3-1 and TRBJ1-6, the full variable domain reads DTAVSQTPKYLVTQMGNDKSIKCEQNLGHDTMYWYKQDSKKFLKIMFSYNNKELIINETVPNRFSPKSPDKAHLNLHINSLELGDSAVYFCASSHPPNLGSPLHFGNGTRLTVT.

This clonotype came up a few times. The rearrangement links TRBV6-1 to TRBJ1-2; weak D call: TRBD1 (5 bases). The CDR3 sequence is 14 residues long. The V end was cut by 8 bases, the J end by 0 bases, with 13 bases between. Germline assignment: CDR1 MNHNS and CDR2 SASEGT. CDR3 nucleotides: TGTGCCAGCTCCCCGACAGCTACTAACTATGGCTACACCTTC. This gives the protein CASSPTATNYGYTF.

A few counts support this clonotype. The rearrangement uses TRBV19 and TRBJ1-5, with TRBD1 matching over 8 bases. This CDR3 is 17 amino acids long. V lost 3 bases and J lost 5; bases outside the gene matches: 12. CDR1 is LNHDA and CDR2 is SQIVND in the germline V gene (reference sequence). This CDR3 reads CASSIGSGQVNYQPQHF. The DNA of the CDR3 is TGTGCCAGTAGTATTGGGTCGGGACAGGTGAATTATCAGCCCCAGCATTTT. The entire variable domain, with the rest obtained from reference TRBV19 and TRBJ1-5, is as follows: DGGITQSPKYLFRKEGQNVTLSCEQNLNHDAMYWYRQDPGQGLRLIYYSQIVNDFQKGDIAEGYSVSREKKESFPLTVTSAQKNPTAFYLCASSIGSGQVNYQPQHFGDGTRLSIL.

The V call is TRBV28, the J call TRBJ2-7; 8 nucleotides match TRBD2. V shed 2 bases, J shed 2 bases, and the junction held 5 bases outside the gene matches. CDR3 length equals 15 residues. Germline values: CDR1 MDHEN, CDR2 SYDVKM. CDR3 sequence: CASSLERGTTYEQYF. The CDR3 region has the DNA TGTGCCAGCAGTTTAGAGCGGGGGACGACCTACGAGCAGTACTTC.

In this sample, this clonotype turned up a few times. The chain joins TRBV27 to TRBJ2-2; D is possibly TRBD1 (5 bases). Trimming took 6 bases from V and 3 from J, leaving 8 bases between them. The CDR3 runs to 13 residues. CDR1 is MNHEY and CDR2 is SMNVEV in the germline V gene (reference sequence). The CDR3 protein is CASSGQYTGELFF. The CDR3 DNA sequence: TGTGCCAGCAGCGGACAATACACCGGGGAGCTGTTTTTT.

The chain links TRBV27 to TRBJ2-7; D gene ambiguous. This CDR3 is built from 13 residues. With 7 bases removed from V and 4 bases from J, the gap between germline ends came to 14 bases. Germline V gene sequence: CDR1 MNHEY, CDR2 SMNVEV (reference sequence). CDR3 amino acids: CASKLFEGYEQYF. The CDR3 DNA sequence: TGTGCCAGCAAGTTATTTGAAGGTTACGAGCAGTACTTC.